This T cell receptor beta chain stems from a study of cytomegalovirus exposure and HLA in healthy donors. Broader study findings: A later analysis linked a missense DCLRE1C variant to TCR beta V- and J-gene trimming.

Amplification used 60 Vbeta primers and 13 Jbeta primers. Produced via immunoSEQ multiplex PCR; TCRdb's table is partial and in-frame only. The sample consists of 120,000 or so clones, about 80% of them appearing once. About this clone itself: The antigen is not known.

The source material was PBMCs. This TCR came from a woman aged 45-59 years in good health and CMV-seropositive.

CDR3 residues: CASSQPGLRAFF. CDR3 DNA sequence: TGTGCCAGCAGCCAACCGGGTCTGAGAGCTTTCTTT. This chain links TRBV14 with TRBJ1-1; D is undetermined. V gave up 2 bases and J gave up 10 bases, with 11 bases separating them. Germline lookup yields CDR1 SGHDN and CDR2 FVKESK. The CDR3 covers 12 residues.